The clone carrying this T cell receptor beta chain has a count of ten or more. Its antigen is not identified. The sample belongs to a study of T cells after yellow fever vaccination. Study-level information: Preparation of the low-cell-number fractions used SMART-Seq v4 Ultra Low Input. Study-wide results and limits: The study re-detected most primary-vaccination clones after the booster (96% CD4, around 89% CD8). Of the clonotypes, a small share occurred in both CD4 and CD8 compartments.

In making TCR cDNA, 5'RACE template switching added a universal primer site and UMIs to it. TCRdb re-called the 5' RACE reads through MiXCR, storing one row per CDR3 protein. In the table there are about 240,000 distinct CDR3 sequences, roughly 3.7% of which are singletons. This TCR came from a young man who received the YFV17D yellow fever vaccine. This specimen consisted of PBMCs, obtained 15 days after the yellow fever booster vaccination.

The CDR3 loop is CASGFEWQPQHF. CDR3 nucleotide sequence: TGTGCCAGCGGGTTCGAGTGGCAGCCCCAGCATTTT. V and J are TRBV28 and TRBJ1-5; D is uncertain. The V end was cut by 8 bases, the J end by 7 bases, with 12 bases between. This CDR3 contains 12 residues. Germline CDR1 reads MDHEN; CDR2 reads SYDVKM. Supplemented by reference TRBV28 and TRBJ1-5, the full variable domain reads DVKVTQSSRYLVKRTGEKVFLECVQDMDHENMFWYRQDPGLGLRLIYFSYDVKMKEKGDIPEGYSVSREKKERFSLILESASTNQTSMYLCASGFEWQPQHFGDGTRLSIL.